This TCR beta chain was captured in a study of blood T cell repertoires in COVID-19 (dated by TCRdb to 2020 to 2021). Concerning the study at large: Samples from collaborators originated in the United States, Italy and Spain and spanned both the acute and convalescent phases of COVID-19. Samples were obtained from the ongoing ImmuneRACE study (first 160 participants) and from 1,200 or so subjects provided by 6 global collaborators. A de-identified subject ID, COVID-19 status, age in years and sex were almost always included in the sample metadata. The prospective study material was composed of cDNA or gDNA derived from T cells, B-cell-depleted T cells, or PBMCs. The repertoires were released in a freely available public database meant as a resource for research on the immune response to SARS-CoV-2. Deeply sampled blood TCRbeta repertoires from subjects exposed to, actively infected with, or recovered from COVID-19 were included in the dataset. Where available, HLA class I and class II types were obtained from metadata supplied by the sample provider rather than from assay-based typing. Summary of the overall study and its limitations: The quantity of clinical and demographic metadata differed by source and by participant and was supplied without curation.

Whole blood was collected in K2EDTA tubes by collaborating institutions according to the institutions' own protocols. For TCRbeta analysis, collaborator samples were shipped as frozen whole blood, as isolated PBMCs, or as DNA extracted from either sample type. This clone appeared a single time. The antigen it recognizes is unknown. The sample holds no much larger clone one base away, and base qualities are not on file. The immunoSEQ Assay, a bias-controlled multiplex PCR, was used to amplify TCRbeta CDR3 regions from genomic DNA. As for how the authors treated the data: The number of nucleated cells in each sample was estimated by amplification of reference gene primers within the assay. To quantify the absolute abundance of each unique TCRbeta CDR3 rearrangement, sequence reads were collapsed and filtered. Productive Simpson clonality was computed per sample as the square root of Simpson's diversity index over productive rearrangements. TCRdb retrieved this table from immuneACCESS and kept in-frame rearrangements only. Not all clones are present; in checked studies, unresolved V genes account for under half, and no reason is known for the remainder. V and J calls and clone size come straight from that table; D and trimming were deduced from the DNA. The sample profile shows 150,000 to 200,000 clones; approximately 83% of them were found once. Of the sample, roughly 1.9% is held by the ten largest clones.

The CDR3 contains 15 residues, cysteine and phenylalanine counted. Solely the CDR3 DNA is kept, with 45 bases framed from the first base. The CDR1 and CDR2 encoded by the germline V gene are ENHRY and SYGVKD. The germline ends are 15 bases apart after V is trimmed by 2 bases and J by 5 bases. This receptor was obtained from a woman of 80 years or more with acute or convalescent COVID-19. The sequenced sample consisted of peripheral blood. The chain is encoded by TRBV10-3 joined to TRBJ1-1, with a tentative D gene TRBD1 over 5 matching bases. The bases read TGTGCCATCAGTGAGCCAGGGAATATCGGAACTGAAGCTTTCTTT. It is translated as CAISEPGNIGTEAFF.